This is a list of T cell receptor beta chains from one sample in a study of Graves' ophthalmopathy and Graves' hyperthyroidism. From the multiplex PCR reads, TCRdb called clonotypes with MiXCR, one entry per CDR3 protein. The sample contains hundreds of thousands of distinct CDR3 sequences, approximately 21% of which appear only once. The specimen was peripheral blood. Receptors originate from a woman between 18 and 30 years old with stable Graves' hyperthyroidism. Some clones in this sample may be carry-over from other donors' samples. Each CDR3 is given with its conserved first and last residue. The D gene is left open where the match is weak. The size of a clone is reported for some rows only, either as once, few or many, or as a class for expanded clones.

clone_size	v_call	d_call	j_call	cdr3_aa	cdr3_nt
many	TRBV4-1	.	TRBJ1-2	CASRGGNYGYTF	TGCGCCAGCAGGGGGGGGAACTATGGCTACACCTTC
.	TRBV28	TRBD1	TRBJ2-4	CASSQPERHRGDIQYF	TGTGCCAGCAGCCAACCCGAGAGACACAGGGGAGACATTCAGTACTTC
few	TRBV12-3/TRBV12-4	TRBD2	TRBJ2-2	CASSFKALAGGINTGELFF	TGTGCCAGCAGTTTTAAAGCACTAGCGGGGGGGATAAACACCGGGGAGCTGTTTTTT
.	TRBV10-1	.	TRBJ1-5	CASSGPLCEGLLYQPQHF	TGCGCCAGCAGTGGACCCCTTTGCGAGGGGTTATTGTATCAGCCCCAGCATTTT
many	TRBV7-8	.	TRBJ1-2	CASSLGSRRAPNYGYTF	TGTGCCAGCAGCTTAGGGTCCCGCAGGGCCCCTAACTATGGCTACACCTTC
.	TRBV10-3	.	TRBJ1-3	CAIARTDSGNTIYF	TGTGCCATCGCGAGGACAGACTCTGGAAACACCATATATTTT
few	TRBV30	TRBD1	TRBJ2-7	CARGQGLSYEQYF	TGTGCCCGGGGACAGGGGCTATCCTACGAGCAGTACTTC
many	TRBV12-3/TRBV12-4	.	TRBJ2-7	CASSRDGPSYEQYF	TGTGCCAGCAGTCGGGACGGCCCCTCCTACGAGCAGTACTTC
many	TRBV6-1	.	TRBJ1-5	CASSEVEAQPQHF	TGTGCCAGCAGTGAAGTTGAAGCCCAGCCCCAGCATTTT
many	TRBV27	TRBD1	TRBJ2-7	CASSSPGQPTYEQYF	TGTGCCAGCAGCAGCCCGGGACAGCCCACCTACGAGCAGTACTTC
many	TRBV30	TRBD2	TRBJ2-7	CATRGRRDYEQYF	TGTGCCACCCGCGGGAGGAGGGACTACGAGCAGTACTTC
many	TRBV20-1	TRBD1	TRBJ2-5	CSAVGTGRPQETQYF	TGCAGTGCTGTGGGGACAGGGAGGCCCCAAGAGACCCAGTACTTC
many	TRBV9	.	TRBJ2-2	CASSVEFGELFF	TGTGCCAGCAGCGTAGAATTCGGGGAGCTGTTTTTT
few	TRBV30	.	TRBJ2-5	CAWSVNGRQETQYF	TGTGCCTGGAGTGTGAACGGTCGACAAGAGACCCAGTACTTC
many	TRBV27	TRBD1	TRBJ1-6	CASSFDRGTAYNSPLHF	TGTGCCAGCAGTTTCGACCGAGGGACAGCCTATAATTCACCCCTCCACTTT
.	TRBV20-1	.	TRBJ1-2	CSAETDNYGYTF	TGCAGTGCTGAGACGGACAACTATGGCTACACCTTC
many	TRBV12-3/TRBV12-4	.	TRBJ1-5	CASRFGNQPQHF	TGTGCCAGCAGGTTCGGTAATCAGCCCCAGCATTTT
many	TRBV4-1	.	TRBJ1-2	CASSQVGTQNYGYTF	TGCGCCAGCAGTCAAGTAGGGACGCAAAACTATGGCTACACCTTC
few	TRBV12-3/TRBV12-4	.	TRBJ2-7	CASSPLLQGREQYF	TGTGCCAGCAGTCCGCTGCTACAGGGACGGGAGCAGTACTTC
many	TRBV30	.	TRBJ1-5	CAWSPGAGQPQHF	TGTGCCTGGAGTCCGGGGGCTGGCCAGCCCCAGCATTTT
many	TRBV20-1	TRBD1	TRBJ2-7	CSATPGTGVSEQYF	TGCAGTGCTACTCCCGGGACAGGGGTAAGCGAGCAGTACTTC
many	TRBV6-1	.	TRBJ2-7	CASSADGISSYEQYF	TGTGCCAGCAGTGCGGACGGGATCAGCTCCTACGAGCAGTACTTC
many	TRBV6-1	.	TRBJ1-1	CASIVQEGLMNTEAFF	TGTGCCAGCATTGTGCAGGAAGGGCTAATGAACACTGAAGCTTTCTTT
.	TRBV2	.	TRBJ1-1	CASSDLGIHTEAFF	TGTGCCAGCAGTGATCTCGGGATCCACACTGAAGCTTTCTTT
.	TRBV19	.	TRBJ1-5	CASSSPGQGYRQPQHF	TGTGCCAGTAGTTCCCCCGGGCAGGGGTATCGTCAGCCCCAGCATTTT
many	TRBV30	.	TRBJ2-7	CAWGNSYEQYF	TGTGCCTGGGGGAATTCCTACGAGCAGTACTTC
many	TRBV7-3	.	TRBJ2-5	CASSLTHSQETQYF	TGTGCCAGCAGCTTAACCCATAGCCAAGAGACCCAGTACTTC